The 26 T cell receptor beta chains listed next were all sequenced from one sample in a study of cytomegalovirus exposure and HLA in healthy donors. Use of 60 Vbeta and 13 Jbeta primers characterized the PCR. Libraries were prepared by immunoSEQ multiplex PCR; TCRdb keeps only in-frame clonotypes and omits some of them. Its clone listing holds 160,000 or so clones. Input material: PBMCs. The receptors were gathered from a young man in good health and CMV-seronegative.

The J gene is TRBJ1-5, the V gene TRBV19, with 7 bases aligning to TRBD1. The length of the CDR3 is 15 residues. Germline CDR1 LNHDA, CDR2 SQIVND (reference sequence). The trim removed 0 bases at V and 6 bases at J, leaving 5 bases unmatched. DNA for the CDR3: TGTGCCAGTAGTATAGAAGGGGGCGCGGGTCAGCCCCAGCATTTT. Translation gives CASSIEGGAGQPQHF. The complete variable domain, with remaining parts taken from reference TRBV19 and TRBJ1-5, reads DGGITQSPKYLFRKEGQNVTLSCEQNLNHDAMYWYRQDPGQGLRLIYYSQIVNDFQKGDIAEGYSVSREKKESFPLTVTSAQKNPTAFYLCASSIEGGAGQPQHFGDGTRLSIL.

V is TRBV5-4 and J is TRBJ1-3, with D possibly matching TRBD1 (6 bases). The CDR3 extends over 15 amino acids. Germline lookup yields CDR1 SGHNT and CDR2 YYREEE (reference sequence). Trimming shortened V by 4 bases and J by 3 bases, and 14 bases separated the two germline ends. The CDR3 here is CASSGGGGLGNTIYF. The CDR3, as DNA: TGTGCCAGCAGCGGGGGAGGGGGGCTTGGAAACACCATATATTTT.

The CDR3 sequence is CASSLGPGRRNTGELFF. CDR3 DNA: TGTGCCAGCAGCTTAGGTCCAGGGCGGAGGAACACCGGGGAGCTGTTTTTT. The rearrangement joins TRBV7-8 to TRBJ2-2; tentative D call: TRBD1 (5 bases). The V and J ends lost 1 base and 1 base respectively, with 13 bases between them. The CDR3 is made up of 17 amino acids. Germline V gene lookup returns CDR1 SGHVS and CDR2 FQNEAQ.

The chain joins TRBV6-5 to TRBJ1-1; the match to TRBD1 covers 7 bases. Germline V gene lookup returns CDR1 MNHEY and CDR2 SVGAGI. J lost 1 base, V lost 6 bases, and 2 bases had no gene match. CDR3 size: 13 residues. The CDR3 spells CASRGQKNTEAFF. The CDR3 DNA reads TGTGCCAGCAGGGGACAGAAGAACACTGAAGCTTTCTTT.

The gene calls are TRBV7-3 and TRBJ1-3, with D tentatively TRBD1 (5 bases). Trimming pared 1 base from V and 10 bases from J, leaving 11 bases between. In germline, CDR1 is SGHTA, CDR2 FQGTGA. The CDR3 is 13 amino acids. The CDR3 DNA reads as TGTGCCAGCAGCTTAATTCCTGGGGGGACCATATATTTT. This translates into CASSLIPGGTIYF. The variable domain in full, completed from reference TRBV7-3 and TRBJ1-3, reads GAGVSQTPSNKVTEKGKYVELRCDPISGHTALYWYRQSLGQGPEFLIYFQGTGAADDSGLPNDRFFAVRPEGSVSTLKIQRTERGDSAVYLCASSLIPGGTIYFGEGSWLTVV.

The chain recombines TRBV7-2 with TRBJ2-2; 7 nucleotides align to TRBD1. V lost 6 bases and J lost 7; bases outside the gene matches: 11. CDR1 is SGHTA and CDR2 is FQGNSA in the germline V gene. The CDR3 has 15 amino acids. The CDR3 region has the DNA TGTGCCAGCAGGGTATCGACAGGGTATGGCGGGGAGCTGTTTTTT. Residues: CASRVSTGYGGELFF.

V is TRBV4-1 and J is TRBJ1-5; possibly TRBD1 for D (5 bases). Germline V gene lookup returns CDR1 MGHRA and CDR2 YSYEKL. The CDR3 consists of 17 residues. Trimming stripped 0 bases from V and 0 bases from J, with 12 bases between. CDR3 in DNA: TGCGCCAGCAGCCAAGAGACAGCGCCTGATAGCAATCAGCCCCAGCATTTT. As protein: CASSQETAPDSNQPQHF.

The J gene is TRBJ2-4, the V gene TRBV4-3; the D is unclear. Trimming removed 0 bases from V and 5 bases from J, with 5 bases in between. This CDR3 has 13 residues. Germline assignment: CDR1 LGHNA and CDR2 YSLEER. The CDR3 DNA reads TGCGCCAGCAGCCAAGATGGCCAAAACATTCAGTACTTC. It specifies CASSQDGQNIQYF.

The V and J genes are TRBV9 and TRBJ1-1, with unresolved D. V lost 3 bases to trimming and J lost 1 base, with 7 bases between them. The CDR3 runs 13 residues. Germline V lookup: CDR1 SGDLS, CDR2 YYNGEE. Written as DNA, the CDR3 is TGTGCCAGCAGCGAGACACCGAACACTGAAGCTTTCTTT. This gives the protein CASSETPNTEAFF.

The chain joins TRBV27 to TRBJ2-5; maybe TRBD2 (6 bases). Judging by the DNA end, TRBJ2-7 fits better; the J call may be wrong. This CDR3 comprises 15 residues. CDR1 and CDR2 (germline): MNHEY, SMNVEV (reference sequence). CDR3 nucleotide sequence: TGTGCCAGCAGTGCCTCGGGAGCGGAATTCTACGAGCAGTACTTC. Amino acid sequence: CASSASGAEFYEQYF.

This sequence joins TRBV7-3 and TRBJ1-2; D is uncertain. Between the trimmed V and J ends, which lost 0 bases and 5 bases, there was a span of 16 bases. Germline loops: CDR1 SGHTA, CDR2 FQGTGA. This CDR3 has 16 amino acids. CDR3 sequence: CASSLTGRVPFYGYTF. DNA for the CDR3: TGTGCCAGCAGCTTAACGGGGAGGGTCCCTTTTTATGGCTACACCTTC. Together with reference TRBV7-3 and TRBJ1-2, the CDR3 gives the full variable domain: GAGVSQTPSNKVTEKGKYVELRCDPISGHTALYWYRQSLGQGPEFLIYFQGTGAADDSGLPNDRFFAVRPEGSVSTLKIQRTERGDSAVYLCASSLTGRVPFYGYTFGSGTRLTVV.

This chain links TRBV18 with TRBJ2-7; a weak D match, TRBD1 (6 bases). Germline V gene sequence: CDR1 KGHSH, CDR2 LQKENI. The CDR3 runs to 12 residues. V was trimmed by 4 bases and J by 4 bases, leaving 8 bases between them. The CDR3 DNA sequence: TGTGCCAGCTCACTAGGGGGATACGAGCAGTACTTC. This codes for CASSLGGYEQYF. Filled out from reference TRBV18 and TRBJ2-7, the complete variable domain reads NAGVMQNPRHLVRRRGQEARLRCSPMKGHSHVYWYRQLPEEGLKFMVYLQKENIIDESGMPKERFSAEFPKEGPSILRIQQVVRGDSAAYFCASSLGGYEQYFGPGTRLTVT.

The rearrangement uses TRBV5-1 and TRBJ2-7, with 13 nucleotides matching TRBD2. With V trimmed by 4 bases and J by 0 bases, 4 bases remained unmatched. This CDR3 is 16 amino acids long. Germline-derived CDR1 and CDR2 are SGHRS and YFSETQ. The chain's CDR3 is CASSPGLAGSSYEQYF. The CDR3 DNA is TGCGCCAGCAGCCCGGGACTAGCGGGATCCTCCTACGAGCAGTACTTC.

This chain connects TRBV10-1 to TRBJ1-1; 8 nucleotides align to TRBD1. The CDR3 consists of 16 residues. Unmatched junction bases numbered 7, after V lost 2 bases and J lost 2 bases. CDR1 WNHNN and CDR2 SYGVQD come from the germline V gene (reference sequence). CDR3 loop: CASSEPSDRANTEAFF. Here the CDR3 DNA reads TGCGCCAGCAGTGAGCCCTCGGACAGGGCAAACACTGAAGCTTTCTTT.

Here the CDR3 reads CASRSSTGGAYNEQFF. The CDR3 DNA reads as TGTGCCAGCAGATCAAGTACAGGGGGCGCATACAATGAGCAGTTCTTC. The chain has TRBV28 and TRBJ2-1, with TRBD1 matching 9 bases. The V and J ends lost 6 bases and 4 bases, in that order; junction bases with no gene match: 10. This CDR3 spans 16 amino acids. Germline CDR1 is MDHEN and CDR2 is SYDVKM.

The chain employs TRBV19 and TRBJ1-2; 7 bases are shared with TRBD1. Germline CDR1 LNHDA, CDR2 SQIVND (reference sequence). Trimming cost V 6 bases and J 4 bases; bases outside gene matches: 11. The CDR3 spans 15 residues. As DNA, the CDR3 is TGTGCCAGTAGACCACAGGGGAAGAGAAGCTATGGCTACACCTTC. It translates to CASRPQGKRSYGYTF.

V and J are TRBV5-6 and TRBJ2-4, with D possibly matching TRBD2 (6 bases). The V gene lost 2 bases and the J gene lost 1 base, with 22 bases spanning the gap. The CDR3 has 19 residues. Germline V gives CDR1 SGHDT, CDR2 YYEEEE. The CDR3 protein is CASSLFGAGLMAAKNIQYF. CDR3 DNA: TGTGCCAGCAGCTTATTTGGGGCGGGGCTTATGGCGGCCAAAAACATTCAGTACTTC.

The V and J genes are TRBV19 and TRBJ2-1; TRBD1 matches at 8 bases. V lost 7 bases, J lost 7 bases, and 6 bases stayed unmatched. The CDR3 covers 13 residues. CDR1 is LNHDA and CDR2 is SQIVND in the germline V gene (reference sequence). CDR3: CASNDRGLNEQFF. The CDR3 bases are TGTGCCAGTAACGACAGGGGTTTAAATGAGCAGTTCTTC.

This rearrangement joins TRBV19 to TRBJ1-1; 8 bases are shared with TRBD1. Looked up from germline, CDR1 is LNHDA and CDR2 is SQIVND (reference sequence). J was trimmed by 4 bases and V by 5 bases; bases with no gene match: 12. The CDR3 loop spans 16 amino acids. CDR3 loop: CASSSGTGVLGTEAFF. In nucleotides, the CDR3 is TGTGCCAGTAGTTCTGGGACAGGCGTGCTGGGCACTGAAGCTTTCTTT.

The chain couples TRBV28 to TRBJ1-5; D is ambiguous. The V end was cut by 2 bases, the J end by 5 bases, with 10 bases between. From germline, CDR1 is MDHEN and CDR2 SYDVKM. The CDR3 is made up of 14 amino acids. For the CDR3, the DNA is TGTGCCAGCAGTTTAAGCGCCTTTTATCAGCCCCAGCATTTT. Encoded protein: CASSLSAFYQPQHF.

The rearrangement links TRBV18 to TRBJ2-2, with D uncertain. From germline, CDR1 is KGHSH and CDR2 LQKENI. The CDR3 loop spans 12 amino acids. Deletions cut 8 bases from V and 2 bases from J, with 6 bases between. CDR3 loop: CASATNTGELFF. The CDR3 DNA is TGTGCCAGCGCGACAAACACCGGGGAGCTGTTTTTT.

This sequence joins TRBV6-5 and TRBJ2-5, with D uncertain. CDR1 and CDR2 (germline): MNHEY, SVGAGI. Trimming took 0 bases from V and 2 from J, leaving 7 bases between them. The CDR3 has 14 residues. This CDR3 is CASSYSQRQETQYF. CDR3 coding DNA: TGTGCCAGCAGTTACTCGCAACGGCAAGAGACCCAGTACTTC.

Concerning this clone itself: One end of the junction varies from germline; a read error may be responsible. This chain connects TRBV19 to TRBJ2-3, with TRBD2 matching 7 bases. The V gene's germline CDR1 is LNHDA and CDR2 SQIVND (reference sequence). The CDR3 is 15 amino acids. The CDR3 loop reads CAGRMTSSRTDTQYF. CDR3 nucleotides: TGTGCCGGTAGGATGACTAGCAGTCGCACAGATACGCAGTATTTT. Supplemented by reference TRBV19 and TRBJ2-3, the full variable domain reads DGGITQSPKYLFRKEGQNVTLSCEQNLNHDAMYWYRQDPGQGLRLIYYSQIVNDFQKGDIAEGYSVSREKKESFPLTVTSAQKNPTAFYLCAGRMTSSRTDTQYFGPGTRLTVL.

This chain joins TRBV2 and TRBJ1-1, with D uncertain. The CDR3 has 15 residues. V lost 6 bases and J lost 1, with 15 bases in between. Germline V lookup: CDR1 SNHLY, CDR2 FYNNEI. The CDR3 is CASRVDGARNTEAFF. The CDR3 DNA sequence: TGTGCCAGCAGGGTTGACGGAGCGCGGAACACTGAAGCTTTCTTT.

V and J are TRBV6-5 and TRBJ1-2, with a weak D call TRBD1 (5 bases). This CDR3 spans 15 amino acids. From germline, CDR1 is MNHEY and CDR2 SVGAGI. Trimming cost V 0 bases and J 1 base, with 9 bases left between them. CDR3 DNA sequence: TGTGCCAGCAGTTACTCGACAGTAGATAACTATGGCTACACCTTC. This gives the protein CASSYSTVDNYGYTF.

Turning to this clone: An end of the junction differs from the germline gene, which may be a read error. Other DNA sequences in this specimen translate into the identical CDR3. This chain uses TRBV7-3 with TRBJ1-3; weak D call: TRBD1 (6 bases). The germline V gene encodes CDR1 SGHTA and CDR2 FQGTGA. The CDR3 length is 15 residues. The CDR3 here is CASSATGTPGNTIYF. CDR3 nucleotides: TGTGCCAGCAGCGCTACCGGGACACCCGGGAACACCATATACTTT.